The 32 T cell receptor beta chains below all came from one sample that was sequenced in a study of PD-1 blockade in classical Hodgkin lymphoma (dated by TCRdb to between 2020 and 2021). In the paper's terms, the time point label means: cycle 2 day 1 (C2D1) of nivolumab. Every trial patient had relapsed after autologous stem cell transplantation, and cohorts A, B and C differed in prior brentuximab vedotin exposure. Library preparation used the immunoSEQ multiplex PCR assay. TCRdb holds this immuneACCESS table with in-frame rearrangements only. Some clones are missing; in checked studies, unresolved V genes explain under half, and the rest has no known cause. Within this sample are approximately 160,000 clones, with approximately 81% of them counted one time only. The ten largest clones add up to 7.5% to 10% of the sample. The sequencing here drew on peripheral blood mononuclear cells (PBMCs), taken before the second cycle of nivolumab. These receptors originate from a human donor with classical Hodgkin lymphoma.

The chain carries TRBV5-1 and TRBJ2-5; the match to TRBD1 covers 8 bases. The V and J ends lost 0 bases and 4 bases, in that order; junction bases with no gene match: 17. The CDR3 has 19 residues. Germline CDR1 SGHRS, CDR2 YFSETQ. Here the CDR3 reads CASSLVPSGGGGLVETQYF. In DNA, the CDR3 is TGCGCCAGCAGCTTGGTGCCCTCAGGGGGCGGAGGGTTAGTAGAGACCCAGTACTTC. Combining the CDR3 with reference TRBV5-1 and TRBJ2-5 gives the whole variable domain KAGVTQTPRYLIKTRGQQVTLSCSPISGHRSVSWYQQTPGQGLQFLFEYFSETQRNKGNFPGRFSGRQFSNSRSEMNVSTLELGDSALYLCASSLVPSGGGGLVETQYFGPGTRLLVL.

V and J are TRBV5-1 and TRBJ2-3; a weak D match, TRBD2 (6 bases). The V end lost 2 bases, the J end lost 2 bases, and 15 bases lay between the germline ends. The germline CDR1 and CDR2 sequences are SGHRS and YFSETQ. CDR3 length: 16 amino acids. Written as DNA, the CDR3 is TGCGCCAGCAGCTTCGACGGGAGAGTTTACACAGATACGCAGTATTTT. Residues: CASSFDGRVYTDTQYF. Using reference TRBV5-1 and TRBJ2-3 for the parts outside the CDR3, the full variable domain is KAGVTQTPRYLIKTRGQQVTLSCSPISGHRSVSWYQQTPGQGLQFLFEYFSETQRNKGNFPGRFSGRQFSNSRSEMNVSTLELGDSALYLCASSFDGRVYTDTQYFGPGTRLTVL.

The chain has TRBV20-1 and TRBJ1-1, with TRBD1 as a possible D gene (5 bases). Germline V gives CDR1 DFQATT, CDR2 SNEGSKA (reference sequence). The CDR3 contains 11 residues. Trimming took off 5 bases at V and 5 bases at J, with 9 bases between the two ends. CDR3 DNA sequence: TGCAGTGCTTTACAGGTGACTGAAGCTTTCTTT. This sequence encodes CSALQVTEAFF.

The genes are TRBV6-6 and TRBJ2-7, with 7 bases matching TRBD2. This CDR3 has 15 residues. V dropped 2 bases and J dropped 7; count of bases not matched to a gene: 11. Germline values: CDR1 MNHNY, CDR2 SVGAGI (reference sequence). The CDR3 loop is CASSYGGGVDSEQYF. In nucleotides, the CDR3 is TGTGCCAGCAGTTACGGGGGGGGTGTCGATTCGGAGCAGTACTTC.

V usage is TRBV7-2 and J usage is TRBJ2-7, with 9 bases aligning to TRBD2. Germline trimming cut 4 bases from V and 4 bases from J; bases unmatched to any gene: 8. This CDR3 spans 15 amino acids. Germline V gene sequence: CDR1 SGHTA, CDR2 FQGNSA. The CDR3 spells CASSSLAGVFYEQYF. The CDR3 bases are TGTGCCAGCAGCTCACTAGCGGGCGTATTTTACGAGCAGTACTTC.

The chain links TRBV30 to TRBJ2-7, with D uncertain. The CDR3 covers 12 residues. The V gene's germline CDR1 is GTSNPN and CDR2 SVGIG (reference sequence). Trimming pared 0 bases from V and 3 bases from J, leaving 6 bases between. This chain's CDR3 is CAWSVLNYEQYF. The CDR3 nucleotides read TGTGCCTGGAGTGTACTAAACTACGAGCAGTACTTC.

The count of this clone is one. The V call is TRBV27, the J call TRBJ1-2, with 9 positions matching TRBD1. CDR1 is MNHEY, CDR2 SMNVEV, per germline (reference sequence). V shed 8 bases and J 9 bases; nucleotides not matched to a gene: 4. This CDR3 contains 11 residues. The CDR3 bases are TGTGCCAGCTTTGACAGGGGGAGCTACACCTTC. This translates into CASFDRGSYTF.

CDR3 loop: CASSLSSSTDTQYF. CDR3 in DNA: TGTGCCAGCAGCTTGTCCTCCTCCACAGATACGCAGTATTTT. The gene calls are TRBV4-2 and TRBJ2-3; D unclear. The CDR3 covers 14 residues. The V end lost 5 bases, the J end lost 2 bases, and 11 bases lay between the germline ends. The germline gives CDR1 LGHNA, CDR2 YNFKEQ.

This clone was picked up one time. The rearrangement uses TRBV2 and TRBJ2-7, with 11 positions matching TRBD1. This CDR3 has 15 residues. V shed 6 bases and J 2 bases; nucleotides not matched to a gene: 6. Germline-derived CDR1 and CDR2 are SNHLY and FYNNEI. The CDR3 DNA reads TGTGCCAGCAGCGCCGGGACAGGGGGTACCTACGAGCAGTACTTC. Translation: CASSAGTGGTYEQYF.

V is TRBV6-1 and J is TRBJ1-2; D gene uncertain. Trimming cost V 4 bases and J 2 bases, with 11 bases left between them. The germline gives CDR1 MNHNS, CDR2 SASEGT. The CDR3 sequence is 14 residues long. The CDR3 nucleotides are TGTGCCAGCAGTGTCCGGTCACCGAACTATGGCTACACCTTC. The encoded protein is CASSVRSPNYGYTF.

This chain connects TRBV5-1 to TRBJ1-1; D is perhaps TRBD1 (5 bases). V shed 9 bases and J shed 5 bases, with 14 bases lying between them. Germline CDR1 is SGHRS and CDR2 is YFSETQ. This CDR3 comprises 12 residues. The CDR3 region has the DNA TGCGCCATTCCAAGGGGCTGTACTGAAGCTTTCTTT. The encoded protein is CAIPRGCTEAFF.

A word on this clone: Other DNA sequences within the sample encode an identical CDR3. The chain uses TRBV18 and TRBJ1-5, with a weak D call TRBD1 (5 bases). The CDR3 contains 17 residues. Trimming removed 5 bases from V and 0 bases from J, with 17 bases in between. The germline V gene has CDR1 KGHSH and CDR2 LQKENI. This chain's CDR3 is CASSDSRGPYSNQPQHF. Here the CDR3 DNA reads TGTGCCAGCTCAGACAGTAGGGGTCCTTATAGCAATCAGCCCCAGCATTTT.

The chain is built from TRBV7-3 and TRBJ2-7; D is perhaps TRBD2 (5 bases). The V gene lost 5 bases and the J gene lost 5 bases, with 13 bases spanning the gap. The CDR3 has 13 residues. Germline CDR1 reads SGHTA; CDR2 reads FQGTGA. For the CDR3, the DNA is TGTGCCAGCAGCCTCTTTCGGGGAAACGAGCAGTACTTC. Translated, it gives CASSLFRGNEQYF.

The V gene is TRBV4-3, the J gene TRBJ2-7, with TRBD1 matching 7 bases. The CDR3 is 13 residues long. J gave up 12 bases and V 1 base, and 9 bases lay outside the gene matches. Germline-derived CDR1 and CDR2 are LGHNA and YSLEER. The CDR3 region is CASSQVDRGQLYF. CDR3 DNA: TGCGCCAGCAGCCAAGTCGACCGGGGACAGCTGTACTTC.

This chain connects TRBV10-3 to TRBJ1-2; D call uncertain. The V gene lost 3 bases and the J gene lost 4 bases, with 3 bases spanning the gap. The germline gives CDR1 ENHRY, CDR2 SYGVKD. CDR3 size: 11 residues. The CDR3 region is CAISERYGYTF. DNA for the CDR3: TGTGCCATCAGTGAACGCTATGGCTACACCTTC.

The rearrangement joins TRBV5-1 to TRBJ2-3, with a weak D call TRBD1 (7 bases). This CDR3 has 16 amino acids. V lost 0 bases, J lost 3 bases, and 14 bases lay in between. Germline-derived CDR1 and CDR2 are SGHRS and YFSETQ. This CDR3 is CASSLGVTGRTDTQYF. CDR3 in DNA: TGCGCCAGCAGCTTGGGCGTGACAGGGAGGACAGATACGCAGTATTTT.

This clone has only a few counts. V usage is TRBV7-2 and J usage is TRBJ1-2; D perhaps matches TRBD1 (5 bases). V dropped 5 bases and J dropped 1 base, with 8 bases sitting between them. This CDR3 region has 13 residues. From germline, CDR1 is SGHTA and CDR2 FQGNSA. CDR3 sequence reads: CASSPDSNYGYTF. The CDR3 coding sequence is TGTGCCAGCAGCCCCGACAGTAACTATGGCTACACCTTC.

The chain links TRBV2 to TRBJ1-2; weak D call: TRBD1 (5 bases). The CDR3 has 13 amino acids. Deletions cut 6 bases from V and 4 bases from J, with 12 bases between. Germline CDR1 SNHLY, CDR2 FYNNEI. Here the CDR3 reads CASSFDRRYGYTF. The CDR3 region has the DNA TGTGCCAGCAGCTTTGACAGACGCTATGGCTACACCTTC. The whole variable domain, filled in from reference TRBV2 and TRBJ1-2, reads EPEVTQTPSHQVTQMGQEVILRCVPISNHLYFYWYRQILGQKVEFLVSFYNNEISEKSEIFDDQFSVERPDGSNFTLKIRSTKLEDSAMYFCASSFDRRYGYTFGSGTRLTVV.

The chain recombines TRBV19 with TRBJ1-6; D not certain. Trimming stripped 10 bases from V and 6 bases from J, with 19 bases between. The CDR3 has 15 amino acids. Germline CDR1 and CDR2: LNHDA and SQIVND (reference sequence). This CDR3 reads CATQPGRALNSPLHF. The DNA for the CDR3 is TGTGCCACCCAACCGGGAAGGGCCCTTAATTCACCCCTCCACTTT.

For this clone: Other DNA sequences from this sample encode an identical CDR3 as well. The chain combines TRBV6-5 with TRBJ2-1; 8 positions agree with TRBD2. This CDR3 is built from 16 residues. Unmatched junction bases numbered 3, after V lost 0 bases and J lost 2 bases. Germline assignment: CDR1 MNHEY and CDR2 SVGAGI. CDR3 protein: CASSYSTGGAYNEQFF. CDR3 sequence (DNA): TGTGCCAGCAGTTACTCGACGGGGGGGGCCTACAATGAGCAGTTCTTC.

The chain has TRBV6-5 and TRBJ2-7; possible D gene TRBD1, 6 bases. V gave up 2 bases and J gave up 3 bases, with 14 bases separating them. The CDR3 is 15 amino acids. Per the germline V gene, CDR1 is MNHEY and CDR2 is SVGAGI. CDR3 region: CASSYGRGRFYEQYF. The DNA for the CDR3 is TGTGCCAGCAGTTACGGCAGGGGTCGTTTCTACGAGCAGTACTTC.

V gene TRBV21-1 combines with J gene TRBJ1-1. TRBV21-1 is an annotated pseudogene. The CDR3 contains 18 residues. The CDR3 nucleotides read TGTGCCAGCAGCAAGCGGGACCGGGAGTTGGTAGTGAACACTGAAGCTTTCTTT. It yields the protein CASSKRDRELVVNTEAFF.

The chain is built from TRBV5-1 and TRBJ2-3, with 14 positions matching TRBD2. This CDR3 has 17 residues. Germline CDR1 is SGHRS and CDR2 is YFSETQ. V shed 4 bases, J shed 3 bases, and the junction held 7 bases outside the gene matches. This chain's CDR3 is CASSPGLAGGGTDTQYF. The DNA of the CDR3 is TGCGCCAGCAGCCCAGGACTAGCGGGAGGCGGTACAGATACGCAGTATTTT.

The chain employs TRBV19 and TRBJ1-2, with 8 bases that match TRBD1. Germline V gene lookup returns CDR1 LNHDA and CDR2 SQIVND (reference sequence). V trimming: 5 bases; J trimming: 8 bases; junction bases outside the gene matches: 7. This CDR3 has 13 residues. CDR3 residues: CASSSRTGKGYTF. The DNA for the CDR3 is TGTGCCAGTAGTTCCCGGACAGGGAAAGGCTACACCTTC.

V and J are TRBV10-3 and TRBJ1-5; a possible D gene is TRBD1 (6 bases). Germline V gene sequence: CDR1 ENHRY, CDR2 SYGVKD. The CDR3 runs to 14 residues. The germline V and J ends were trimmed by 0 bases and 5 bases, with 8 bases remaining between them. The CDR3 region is CAISESSGDQPQHF. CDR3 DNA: TGTGCCATCAGTGAGTCGTCAGGGGATCAGCCCCAGCATTTT.

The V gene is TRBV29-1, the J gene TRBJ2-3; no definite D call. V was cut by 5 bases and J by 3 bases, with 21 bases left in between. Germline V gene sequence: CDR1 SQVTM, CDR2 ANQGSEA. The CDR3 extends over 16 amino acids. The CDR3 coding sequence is TGCAGCGTTCGGGCAGCCAACGCATTGCCGACAGATACGCAGTATTTT. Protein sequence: CSVRAANALPTDTQYF.

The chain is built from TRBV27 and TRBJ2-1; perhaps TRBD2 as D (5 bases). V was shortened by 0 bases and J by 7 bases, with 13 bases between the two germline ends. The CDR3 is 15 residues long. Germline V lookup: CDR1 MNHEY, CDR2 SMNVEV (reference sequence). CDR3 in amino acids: CASSLSLGLRNEQFF. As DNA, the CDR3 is TGTGCCAGCAGTTTATCCCTCGGACTTAGGAATGAGCAGTTCTTC.

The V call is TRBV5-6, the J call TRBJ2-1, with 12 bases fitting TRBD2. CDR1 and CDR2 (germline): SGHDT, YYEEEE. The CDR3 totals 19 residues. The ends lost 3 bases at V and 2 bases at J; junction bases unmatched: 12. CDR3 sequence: CASSWGPTTSGRTYNEQFF. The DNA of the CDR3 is TGTGCCAGCAGCTGGGGACCGACGACTAGCGGGAGAACCTACAATGAGCAGTTCTTC.

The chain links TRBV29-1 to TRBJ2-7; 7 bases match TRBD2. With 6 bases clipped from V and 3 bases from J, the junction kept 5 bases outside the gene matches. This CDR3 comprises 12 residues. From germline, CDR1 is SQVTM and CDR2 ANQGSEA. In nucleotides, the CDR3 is TGCAGCGTCGGGACTACTGGCTACGAGCAGTACTTC. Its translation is CSVGTTGYEQYF.

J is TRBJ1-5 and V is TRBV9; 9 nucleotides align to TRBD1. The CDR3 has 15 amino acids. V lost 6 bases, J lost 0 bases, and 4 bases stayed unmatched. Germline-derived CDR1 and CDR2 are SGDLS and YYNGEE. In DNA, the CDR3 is TGTGCCAGCAATAGACAGGGGGTTAGCAATCAGCCCCAGCATTTT. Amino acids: CASNRQGVSNQPQHF.

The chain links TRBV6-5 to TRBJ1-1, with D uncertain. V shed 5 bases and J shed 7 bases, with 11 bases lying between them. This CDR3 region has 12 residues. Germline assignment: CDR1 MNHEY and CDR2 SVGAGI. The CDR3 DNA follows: TGTGCCAGCAGTATTAACGGCCTTGAAGCTTTCTTT. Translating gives CASSINGLEAFF.

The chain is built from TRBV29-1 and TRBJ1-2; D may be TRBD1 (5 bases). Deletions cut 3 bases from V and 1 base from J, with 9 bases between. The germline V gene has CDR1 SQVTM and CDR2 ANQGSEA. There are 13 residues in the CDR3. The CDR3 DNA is TGCAGCGTTGACAGGGCGAATAACTATGGCTACACCTTC. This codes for CSVDRANNYGYTF.